This is a list of T cell receptor beta chains from one sample in a study of blood T cell repertoires in COVID-19. The assay was immunoSEQ multiplex PCR, and TCRdb's table has in-frame clones only and misses some. The table shows 80,000 or so clones, with 82% occurring only once. Sample: peripheral blood. The source is a man aged 55 to 70 with acute or convalescent COVID-19. CDR3s include the opening cysteine and the closing phenylalanine or tryptophan. D genes are given only for firm matches. For some rows the clone size is stated as once, few or many, or as a class when expanded; others skip it.

j_call: TRBJ1-2; clone_size: once; d_call: NA; v_call: TRBV28; cdr3_nt: TGTGCCAGCACCCCTTGGTCCGACTCGGGCTACACCTTC; cdr3_aa: CASTPWSDSGYTF
j_call: TRBJ2-4; clone_size: once; d_call: TRBD2; v_call: TRBV5-5; cdr3_nt: TGTGCCAGCAGCTTGGAGCGACTAGCGGGAGGGCCGGGGTTACAAAACATTCAGTACTTC; cdr3_aa: CASSLERLAGGPGLQNIQYF
j_call: TRBJ1-1; clone_size: NA; d_call: NA; v_call: TRBV7-2; cdr3_nt: TGTGCCAGCAGCTTAAGACAGGCCGAGGGGGCTTTCTTT; cdr3_aa: CASSLRQAEGAFF
j_call: TRBJ1-5; clone_size: NA; d_call: NA; v_call: TRBV27; cdr3_nt: TGTGCCAGCAGGTTAACGGCCGGGACACCTAGCAATCAGCCCCAGCATTTT; cdr3_aa: CASRLTAGTPSNQPQHF
j_call: TRBJ2-2; clone_size: NA; d_call: TRBD1; v_call: TRBV7-2; cdr3_nt: TGTGCCAGCAGCCTCCACCTAGGGACAGCCGGGGAGCTGTTTTTT; cdr3_aa: CASSLHLGTAGELFF
j_call: TRBJ1-1; clone_size: few; d_call: TRBD1; v_call: TRBV7-9; cdr3_nt: TGTGCCAGCAGCGCACAGGGGGCTGAAGCTTTCTTT; cdr3_aa: CASSAQGAEAFF
j_call: TRBJ1-6; clone_size: NA; d_call: NA; v_call: TRBV11-3; cdr3_nt: TGTGCCAGCAACCCCCGTAAGAAGGGGGATACCAATAATTCACCCCTCCACTTT; cdr3_aa: CASNPRKKGDTNNSPLHF
j_call: TRBJ2-1; clone_size: NA; d_call: TRBD1; v_call: TRBV7-2; cdr3_nt: TGTGCCAGCAGCTTAGGAAGGGGGCCCGGGGCAAATGAGCAGTTCTTC; cdr3_aa: CASSLGRGPGANEQFF
j_call: TRBJ2-7; clone_size: NA; d_call: NA; v_call: TRBV3-1/TRBV3-2; cdr3_nt: TGTGCCAGCAGCCTCGGGACTTCCGAGGACGAGCAGTACTTC; cdr3_aa: CASSLGTSEDEQYF
j_call: TRBJ1-5; clone_size: once; d_call: NA; v_call: TRBV28; cdr3_nt: TGTGCCAGCAGTCCCCTTAATCAGCCCCAGCATTTT; cdr3_aa: CASSPLNQPQHF
j_call: TRBJ2-5; clone_size: few; d_call: TRBD2; v_call: TRBV18; cdr3_nt: TGTGCCAGCTCGTCGAAGCGGGGGACACTGTACCAAGAGACCCAGTACTTC; cdr3_aa: CASSSKRGTLYQETQYF
j_call: TRBJ1-1; clone_size: NA; d_call: NA; v_call: TRBV9; cdr3_nt: TGTGCCAGCAGCGACGGGGCGGGGATAACCACTGAAGCTTTCTTT; cdr3_aa: CASSDGAGITTEAFF
j_call: TRBJ1-1; clone_size: few; d_call: NA; v_call: TRBV6-2/TRBV6-3; cdr3_nt: TGTGCCAGCAGTTACAGGGGTAGGAACACTGAAGCTTTCTTT; cdr3_aa: CASSYRGRNTEAFF
j_call: TRBJ2-7; clone_size: NA; d_call: TRBD2; v_call: TRBV28; cdr3_nt: TGTGCCAGCAGCCCGGGGGGGAGCCTCTACGAGCAGTACTTC; cdr3_aa: CASSPGGSLYEQYF
j_call: TRBJ2-5; clone_size: NA; d_call: NA; v_call: TRBV5-5; cdr3_nt: TGTGCCAGCAGCGGAAACAGGGCCGCTCAGACCCAGTACTTC; cdr3_aa: CASSGNRAAQTQYF
j_call: TRBJ1-2; clone_size: once; d_call: NA; v_call: TRBV5-5; cdr3_nt: TGTGCCAGCAGCTTGTTTGAGGGATACGGCTACACCTTC; cdr3_aa: CASSLFEGYGYTF
j_call: TRBJ1-5; clone_size: once; d_call: NA; v_call: TRBV6-1; cdr3_nt: TGTGCCAGCAGTGACCGGGGAAGTCAGGCAAGCAATCAGCCCCAGCATTTT; cdr3_aa: CASSDRGSQASNQPQHF
j_call: TRBJ1-2; clone_size: few; d_call: TRBD1; v_call: TRBV5-6; cdr3_nt: TGTGCCGCATCGAGGGTGACAGGGGACTATGGCTACACCTTC; cdr3_aa: CAASRVTGDYGYTF
j_call: TRBJ1-1; clone_size: once; d_call: TRBD1; v_call: TRBV9; cdr3_nt: TGTGCCAGCAGCCTTCCCTCGGGGACAGGGGGCACTGAAGCTTTCTTT; cdr3_aa: CASSLPSGTGGTEAFF
j_call: TRBJ2-7; clone_size: NA; d_call: NA; v_call: TRBV7-6; cdr3_nt: TGTGCCAGCAGCCACGACAGAGGCGAGCAGTACTTC; cdr3_aa: CASSHDRGEQYF
j_call: TRBJ2-7; clone_size: NA; d_call: NA; v_call: TRBV7-8; cdr3_nt: TGTGCCAGCAGCTTACAGGCCCAAGCAGAGCAGTACTTC; cdr3_aa: CASSLQAQAEQYF
j_call: TRBJ1-5; clone_size: medium-sized; d_call: TRBD1; v_call: TRBV9; cdr3_nt: TGTGCCAGCAGCCCTTCAGACAGGGGGCGGCCCCAGCATTTT; cdr3_aa: CASSPSDRGRPQHF
j_call: TRBJ2-7; clone_size: NA; d_call: NA; v_call: TRBV18; cdr3_nt: TGTGCCAGCTCCCCAGGACAGTCCTACGAGCAGTACTTC; cdr3_aa: CASSPGQSYEQYF
j_call: TRBJ2-7; clone_size: few; d_call: TRBD1; v_call: TRBV4-1; cdr3_nt: TGCGCCAGCAGCCCCACGGGGACAGGGGTTCGTGAGGGCGAGCAGTACTTC; cdr3_aa: CASSPTGTGVREGEQYF
j_call: TRBJ2-3; clone_size: NA; d_call: TRBD2; v_call: TRBV29-1; cdr3_nt: TGCAGCGCCGCCACGGGAGGGACCACAGATACGCAGTATTTT; cdr3_aa: CSAATGGTTDTQYF
j_call: TRBJ1-6; clone_size: NA; d_call: NA; v_call: TRBV7-2; cdr3_nt: TGTGCCAGCAGCTTAGCCGGACAGATCAATTCACCCCTCCACTTT; cdr3_aa: CASSLAGQINSPLHF
j_call: TRBJ1-1; clone_size: NA; d_call: TRBD1; v_call: TRBV4-3; cdr3_nt: TGCGCCAGCAGCCAAGCCGCCGACAGGGGGAGCACTGAAGCTTTCTTT; cdr3_aa: CASSQAADRGSTEAFF
j_call: TRBJ1-6; clone_size: NA; d_call: NA; v_call: TRBV28; cdr3_nt: TGTGCCAGCCTTCTCGCGGGGGACGGTTCACCCCTCCACTTT; cdr3_aa: CASLLAGDGSPLHF
j_call: TRBJ2-3; clone_size: NA; d_call: NA; v_call: TRBV29-1; cdr3_nt: TGCAGCGCTTCCGGGACAGCGGGTTCGGATACGCAGTATTTT; cdr3_aa: CSASGTAGSDTQYF
j_call: TRBJ1-5; clone_size: NA; d_call: TRBD1; v_call: TRBV6-5; cdr3_nt: TGTGCCAGCAGTACGGGACAGGGGAAACAGCCCCAGCATTTT; cdr3_aa: CASSTGQGKQPQHF
j_call: TRBJ2-3; clone_size: NA; d_call: TRBD2; v_call: TRBV5-1; cdr3_nt: TGCGCCAGCAGCTTGGCGGGAGGGCAGGGAGATACGCAGTATTTT; cdr3_aa: CASSLAGGQGDTQYF
j_call: TRBJ1-3; clone_size: once; d_call: NA; v_call: TRBV19; cdr3_nt: TGTGCCAGTAAGGACAGATTCTCTGGAAACACCATATATTTT; cdr3_aa: CASKDRFSGNTIYF
j_call: TRBJ2-1; clone_size: NA; d_call: TRBD2; v_call: TRBV2; cdr3_nt: TGTGCCAGCTGTGTGGCTAGCGGGGGTGGTGAGCAGTTCTTC; cdr3_aa: CASCVASGGGEQFF
j_call: TRBJ2-3; clone_size: NA; d_call: NA; v_call: TRBV10-1; cdr3_nt: TGCGCCTCTCAAGTAGCGCGCACAGATACGCAGTATTTT; cdr3_aa: CASQVARTDTQYF
j_call: TRBJ2-7; clone_size: NA; d_call: TRBD2; v_call: TRBV18; cdr3_nt: TGTGCCAGCTCACCCGGGACTAGCGGGAGATACGAGCAGTACTTC; cdr3_aa: CASSPGTSGRYEQYF
j_call: TRBJ1-2; clone_size: few; d_call: TRBD1; v_call: TRBV7-2; cdr3_nt: TGTGCCAGCAGCAGGGGGGCGGGACAGCCCTATGGCTACACCTTC; cdr3_aa: CASSRGAGQPYGYTF
j_call: TRBJ1-1; clone_size: once; d_call: NA; v_call: TRBV5-1; cdr3_nt: TGCGCCAGCTTAGGTTCAGGAGGCACTGAAGCTTTCTTT; cdr3_aa: CASLGSGGTEAFF
j_call: TRBJ1-5; clone_size: NA; d_call: NA; v_call: TRBV4-3; cdr3_nt: TGCGCCAGCAGCCAAAATGGAGGGAGAGGGAGCAATCAGCCCCAGCATTTT; cdr3_aa: CASSQNGGRGSNQPQHF
j_call: TRBJ1-6; clone_size: NA; d_call: NA; v_call: TRBV6-5; cdr3_nt: TGTGCCAGCAGGGAGGGGACGGACTATAATTCACCCCTCCACTTT; cdr3_aa: CASREGTDYNSPLHF